These 16 T cell receptor beta chains came from one sample sequenced in a study of T cell responses to AZD1222 COVID-19 vaccine. Generated by immunoSEQ multiplex PCR, the TCRdb table keeps only in-frame clones and is missing some. The sample lists some 140,000 clones; approximately 84% were seen once. This specimen consisted of peripheral blood, obtained on day 0 of AZD1222 vaccination. All receptors derive from an adult in good health.

The chain has TRBV5-4 and TRBJ1-3, with a tentative D call TRBD1 (6 bases). Per the germline V gene, CDR1 is SGHNT and CDR2 is YYREEE (reference sequence). V dropped 4 bases and J dropped 7 bases, with 21 bases sitting between them. The CDR3 has 16 residues. CDR3 loop: CASSMSRGPGANTIYF. The CDR3 nucleotides are TGTGCCAGCAGCATGAGCAGGGGCCCAGGGGCTAACACCATATATTTT.

This clone was detected a few times. Other nucleotide sequences from this sample produce the same CDR3. V usage is TRBV28 and J usage is TRBJ2-3; weak D call: TRBD2 (5 bases). V was pared by 6 bases and J by 0 bases, with 10 bases between. Germline V CDR1 and CDR2: MDHEN, SYDVKM. The CDR3 runs 14 residues. The CDR3 bases are TGTGCCAGCAGCCCCGGAGGTAGCACAGATACGCAGTATTTT. It encodes CASSPGGSTDTQYF.

V and J are TRBV7-3 and TRBJ1-1; 7 nucleotides match TRBD1. The CDR3 runs to 13 residues. The germline V gene encodes CDR1 SGHTA and CDR2 FQGTGA. Trimming cost V 5 bases and J 4 bases; bases outside gene matches: 4. The DNA for the CDR3 is TGTGCCAGCAGCGAACGACAGGGCACTGAAGCTTTCTTT. This encodes CASSERQGTEAFF.

V and J are TRBV3-1 (or the pseudogene TRBV3-2) and TRBJ1-2, with D possibly matching TRBD1 (6 bases). The V gene's germline CDR1 is LGHDT and CDR2 YNNKEL (reference sequence). The CDR3 contains 19 residues. The V gene lost 0 bases and the J gene lost 0 bases, with 20 bases spanning the gap. DNA of the CDR3: TGTGCCAGCAGCCAAGATCACCGCCGTGGGGGGCATACTAACTATGGCTACACCTTC. Amino acid sequence: CASSQDHRRGGHTNYGYTF.

This chain links TRBV6-5 with TRBJ1-2; D might be TRBD1 (6 bases). The CDR3 consists of 15 residues. Trimming took 7 bases from V and 0 from J, leaving 15 bases between them. Per germline, CDR1 MNHEY and CDR2 SVGAGI. CDR3 bases: TGTGCCAGCACCTCGGGGGCCCTAGCTAACTATGGCTACACCTTC. Translation: CASTSGALANYGYTF.

V is TRBV19 and J is TRBJ1-2; 9 bases are shared with TRBD1. Looked up from germline, CDR1 is LNHDA and CDR2 is SQIVND (reference sequence). This CDR3 spans 15 amino acids. V shed 5 bases, J shed 2 bases, and the junction held 6 bases outside the gene matches. CDR3: CASSPGQGKNYGYTF. The CDR3 DNA reads TGTGCCAGTAGTCCCGGACAGGGGAAAAACTATGGCTACACCTTC.

The chain combines TRBV5-1 with TRBJ2-4; TRBD1 might be the D (6 bases). The CDR3 spans 16 residues. Germline V CDR1 and CDR2: SGHRS, YFSETQ. V lost 2 bases to trimming and J lost 9 bases, with 21 bases between them. The CDR3, as DNA: TGCGCCAGCAGCTTAAACGGTGCAGGGGAATTTGCCATTCAGTACTTC. Amino acid sequence: CASSLNGAGEFAIQYF.

This chain joins TRBV19 and TRBJ1-2; D is perhaps TRBD1 (5 bases). Germline loops: CDR1 LNHDA, CDR2 SQIVND (reference sequence). The CDR3 consists of 13 residues. The ends were cut back, 7 bases at V and 0 bases at J, with 9 bases in the middle. The CDR3 sequence: CASKGTPNYGYTF. In DNA form, the CDR3 reads TGTGCCAGTAAAGGGACCCCTAACTATGGCTACACCTTC.

This clone was observed a handful of times. V usage is TRBV2 and J usage is TRBJ2-1, with a possible D match to TRBD2 (6 bases). The V gene's germline CDR1 is SNHLY and CDR2 FYNNEI. V lost 4 bases and J 9 bases, leaving 10 bases between the germline ends. This CDR3 has 12 amino acids. CDR3 in amino acids: CASSVRGLEQFF. The CDR3 DNA sequence: TGTGCCAGCAGTGTAAGGGGACTTGAGCAGTTCTTC.

The rearrangement uses TRBV27 and TRBJ1-6, with D maybe TRBD1 (5 bases). V lost 3 bases and J lost 7, with 10 bases in between. The CDR3 spans 14 residues. Looked up from germline, CDR1 is MNHEY and CDR2 is SMNVEV (reference sequence). This chain's CDR3 is CASSFNGDNSPLHF. The CDR3 DNA is TGTGCCAGCAGTTTCAATGGGGACAATTCACCCCTCCACTTT.

The chain couples TRBV28 to TRBJ1-2; 7 bases match TRBD1. The CDR3 is 16 amino acids. J gave up 0 bases and V 1 base, and 5 bases lay outside the gene matches. Germline values: CDR1 MDHEN, CDR2 SYDVKM. The CDR3 coding sequence is TGTGCCAGCAGTTTATCAGGGGGGGCTGCTAACTATGGCTACACCTTC. Translation: CASSLSGGAANYGYTF.

CDR3 amino acids: CASSPGGQSNQPQHF. In DNA, the CDR3 is TGTGCCAGCAGCCCAGGGGGACAGAGCAATCAGCCCCAGCATTTT. V gene TRBV6-5 combines with J gene TRBJ1-5; 7 bases map to TRBD1. After removal of 6 bases from V and 1 base from J, the junction contained 6 bases not matched to a gene. Looked up from germline, CDR1 is MNHEY and CDR2 is SVGAGI. The CDR3 length is 15 residues.

The chain combines TRBV28 with TRBJ1-2, with D unresolved. CDR1 and CDR2 (germline): MDHEN, SYDVKM. With 3 bases removed from V and 4 bases from J, the gap between germline ends came to 9 bases. This CDR3 has 13 amino acids. CDR3 loop: CASSFRPPYGYTF. CDR3 nucleotides: TGTGCCAGCAGTTTCAGGCCACCCTATGGCTACACCTTC.

The genes are TRBV12-3 or TRBV12-4 and TRBJ2-1; 12 positions agree with TRBD2. V lost 6 bases to trimming and J lost 8 bases; unmatched junction nucleotides: 2. The CDR3 loop spans 13 amino acids. CDR3 DNA: TGTGCCAGCAGGGGACTAGCGGGCCATGAGCAGTTCTTC. Translating gives CASRGLAGHEQFF.

This chain connects TRBV5-1 to TRBJ1-6; 9 bases match TRBD1. Germline CDR1 reads SGHRS; CDR2 reads YFSETQ. This CDR3 comprises 14 residues. Trimming removed 5 bases from V and 9 bases from J; junction bases left unmatched: 6. CDR3 amino acids: CASSQGTGISPLHF. The CDR3 DNA reads as TGCGCCAGCAGTCAAGGGACAGGGATTTCACCCCTCCACTTT. Complete variable domain (other parts from reference TRBV5-1 and TRBJ1-6): KAGVTQTPRYLIKTRGQQVTLSCSPISGHRSVSWYQQTPGQGLQFLFEYFSETQRNKGNFPGRFSGRQFSNSRSEMNVSTLELGDSALYLCASSQGTGISPLHFGNGTRLTVT.

The CDR3 region is CSAGDSSEQYF. The CDR3 region has the DNA TGCAGCGCTGGGGACAGTTCCGAGCAGTACTTC. The genes are TRBV29-1 and TRBJ2-7; TRBD1 agrees at 7 bases. The CDR3 totals 11 residues. Germline V gene data show CDR1 as SQVTM and CDR2 as ANQGSEA. With 7 bases clipped from V and 6 bases from J, the junction kept 6 bases outside the gene matches.